This is a list of T cell receptor beta chains from one sample in a study of PD-1 blockade in classical Hodgkin lymphoma. Only in-frame clones appear in the TCRdb table, and some are missing; sequencing was by immunoSEQ multiplex PCR. The table lists some 90,000 clones, around 90% of them singletons. The specimen comprised peripheral blood mononuclear cells (PBMCs), sampled before the second cycle of nivolumab. The receptor set was obtained from a human donor with classical Hodgkin lymphoma. CDR3s include the opening cysteine and the closing phenylalanine or tryptophan. Clone size, where shown, is once, few, many, or a class for clones that have expanded.

j_call: TRBJ1-3; v_call: TRBV7-9; clone_size: NA; cdr3_aa: CATSKTGDSGNTIYF
j_call: TRBJ2-7; v_call: TRBV9; clone_size: NA; cdr3_aa: CASSVGGTRNEQYF
j_call: TRBJ2-3; v_call: TRBV7-8; clone_size: once; cdr3_aa: CASSLMSGTDTQYF
j_call: TRBJ2-7; v_call: TRBV7-9; clone_size: NA; cdr3_aa: CASSESSDRGGTYEQYF
j_call: TRBJ2-2; v_call: TRBV5-6; clone_size: NA; cdr3_aa: CASARGVRPGELFF
j_call: TRBJ1-1; v_call: TRBV7-8; clone_size: NA; cdr3_aa: CASSLAVNEAFF
j_call: TRBJ1-1; v_call: TRBV7-3; clone_size: NA; cdr3_aa: CASSPSAQLGGTEAFF
j_call: TRBJ2-7; v_call: TRBV5-1; clone_size: NA; cdr3_aa: CASSPGQRLFYEQYF
j_call: TRBJ2-3; v_call: TRBV27; clone_size: NA; cdr3_aa: CASSVRDRADTQYF
j_call: TRBJ2-5; v_call: TRBV19; clone_size: NA; cdr3_aa: CASSIITQETQYF
j_call: TRBJ2-5; v_call: TRBV30; clone_size: NA; cdr3_aa: CACSGRVQETQYF
j_call: TRBJ2-2; v_call: TRBV12-5; clone_size: NA; cdr3_aa: CASGLATLGGVRNTGELFF
j_call: TRBJ1-3; v_call: TRBV6-6; clone_size: NA; cdr3_aa: CASSYAVRGGNTIYF
j_call: TRBJ2-2; v_call: TRBV6-5; clone_size: NA; cdr3_aa: CASTGLAGAGELFF
j_call: TRBJ1-4; v_call: TRBV9; clone_size: NA; cdr3_aa: CASSVDFTGGNEKLFF
j_call: TRBJ2-3; v_call: TRBV5-1; clone_size: NA; cdr3_aa: CASSSGLAGDGTQYF
j_call: TRBJ2-7; v_call: TRBV29-1; clone_size: once; cdr3_aa: CSVAGAGYEQYF
j_call: TRBJ1-1; v_call: TRBV6-6; clone_size: NA; cdr3_aa: CASSYSRGWNTEAFF
j_call: TRBJ2-7; v_call: TRBV18; clone_size: NA; cdr3_aa: CASSPLVIGTATYEQYF
j_call: TRBJ2-1; v_call: TRBV30; clone_size: NA; cdr3_aa: CAWTQVNEQFF
j_call: TRBJ2-1; v_call: TRBV19; clone_size: NA; cdr3_aa: CASGSRNEQFF
j_call: TRBJ1-1; v_call: TRBV9; clone_size: NA; cdr3_aa: CASSTSRNTEAFF
j_call: TRBJ2-5; v_call: TRBV7-9; clone_size: NA; cdr3_aa: CASSQVGLAKETQYF
j_call: TRBJ1-2; v_call: TRBV27; clone_size: once; cdr3_aa: CASSEGGNRYTF
j_call: TRBJ2-5; v_call: TRBV11-2; clone_size: NA; cdr3_aa: CASSSRDRGEETQYF
j_call: TRBJ2-1; v_call: TRBV2; clone_size: NA; cdr3_aa: CASKRGGSAYNEQFF
j_call: TRBJ2-1; v_call: TRBV30; clone_size: NA; cdr3_aa: CAGNRDYSNEQFF
j_call: TRBJ1-1; v_call: TRBV9; clone_size: once; cdr3_aa: CASSAGGVTEAFF
j_call: TRBJ2-5; v_call: TRBV7-9; clone_size: NA; cdr3_aa: CASSSGLAVPQETQYF
j_call: TRBJ2-7; v_call: TRBV7-8; clone_size: once; cdr3_aa: CASSLAQGSEQYF
j_call: TRBJ2-5; v_call: TRBV30; clone_size: NA; cdr3_aa: CAWEQGNGETQYF
j_call: TRBJ2-1; v_call: TRBV11-2; clone_size: NA; cdr3_aa: CASSLDLWVVYNEQFF
j_call: TRBJ2-1; v_call: TRBV27; clone_size: NA; cdr3_aa: CASAWASGSSSSYNEQFF
j_call: TRBJ2-7; v_call: TRBV7-2; clone_size: NA; cdr3_aa: CASSPGLAGAPYEQYF
j_call: TRBJ1-1; v_call: TRBV7-2; clone_size: NA; cdr3_aa: CASSPVRREAFF
j_call: TRBJ1-1; v_call: TRBV27; clone_size: NA; cdr3_aa: CASSLWSTLRNTEAFF
j_call: TRBJ1-2; v_call: TRBV7-9; clone_size: NA; cdr3_aa: CASSLTLVHGYTF
j_call: TRBJ2-1; v_call: TRBV10-3; clone_size: NA; cdr3_aa: CAISPTSGGLNEQFF
j_call: TRBJ2-6; v_call: TRBV6-1; clone_size: NA; cdr3_aa: CASRGGATGANVLTF
j_call: TRBJ2-7; v_call: TRBV6-6; clone_size: NA; cdr3_aa: CASTLDTLYEQYF
j_call: TRBJ2-7; v_call: TRBV19; clone_size: NA; cdr3_aa: CASSMIWGSGTDEQYF
j_call: TRBJ1-1; v_call: TRBV30; clone_size: few; cdr3_aa: CAWRETDGAFF
j_call: TRBJ2-1; v_call: TRBV5-8; clone_size: NA; cdr3_aa: CASSPPDQKAYNEQFF
j_call: TRBJ2-5; v_call: TRBV7-9; clone_size: NA; cdr3_aa: CASSSTLRGLYQETQYF
j_call: TRBJ2-2; v_call: TRBV11-3; clone_size: NA; cdr3_aa: CARRPGLAPGELFF
j_call: TRBJ2-7; v_call: TRBV5-1; clone_size: NA; cdr3_aa: CASSLAGLADTYEQYF
j_call: TRBJ1-1; v_call: TRBV7-9; clone_size: NA; cdr3_aa: CASSLNALRGGTEAFF
j_call: TRBJ2-3; v_call: TRBV4-1; clone_size: NA; cdr3_aa: CASSQDIYTDTQYF
j_call: TRBJ2-7; v_call: TRBV13; clone_size: NA; cdr3_aa: CASSLGDGSYEQYF
j_call: TRBJ2-7; v_call: TRBV11-2; clone_size: NA; cdr3_aa: CASSPSRVLAGPSSYEQYF
j_call: TRBJ1-2; v_call: TRBV19; clone_size: NA; cdr3_aa: CASSVRRDLGYTF
j_call: TRBJ1-1; v_call: TRBV5-1; clone_size: NA; cdr3_aa: CASSRGPSPGEAFF
j_call: TRBJ2-2; v_call: TRBV29-1; clone_size: NA; cdr3_aa: CSVGEFRGAGELFF
j_call: TRBJ1-2; v_call: TRBV19; clone_size: once; cdr3_aa: CASSISDRPGVYTF
j_call: TRBJ2-1; v_call: TRBV7-3; clone_size: NA; cdr3_aa: CASSLRGSYNEQFF
j_call: TRBJ2-5; v_call: TRBV30; clone_size: once; cdr3_aa: CAWRVRGGETQYF